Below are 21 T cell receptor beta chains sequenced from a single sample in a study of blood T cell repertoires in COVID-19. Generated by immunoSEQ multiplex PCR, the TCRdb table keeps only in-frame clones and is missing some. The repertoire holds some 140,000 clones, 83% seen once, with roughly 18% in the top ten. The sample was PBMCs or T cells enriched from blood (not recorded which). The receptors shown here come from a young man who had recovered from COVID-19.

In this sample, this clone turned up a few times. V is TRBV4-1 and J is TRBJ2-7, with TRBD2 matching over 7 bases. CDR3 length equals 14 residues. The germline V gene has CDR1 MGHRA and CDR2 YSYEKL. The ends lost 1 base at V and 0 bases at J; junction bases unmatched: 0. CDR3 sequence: CASSQGGSSYEQYF. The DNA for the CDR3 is TGCGCCAGCAGCCAAGGCGGGAGCTCCTACGAGCAGTACTTC.

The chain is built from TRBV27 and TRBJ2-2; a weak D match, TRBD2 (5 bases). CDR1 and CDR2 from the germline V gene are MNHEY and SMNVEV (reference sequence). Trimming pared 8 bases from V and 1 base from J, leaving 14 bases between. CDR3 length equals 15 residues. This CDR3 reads CASRFMEENTGELFF. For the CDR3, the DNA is TGTGCCAGCCGCTTCATGGAGGAGAACACCGGGGAGCTGTTTTTT.

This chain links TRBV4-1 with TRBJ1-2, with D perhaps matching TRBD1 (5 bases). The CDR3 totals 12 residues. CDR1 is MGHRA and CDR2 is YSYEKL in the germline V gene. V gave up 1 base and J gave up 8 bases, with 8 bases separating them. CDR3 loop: CASSQGGEGYTF. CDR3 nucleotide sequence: TGCGCCAGCAGCCAAGGGGGGGAGGGCTACACCTTC.

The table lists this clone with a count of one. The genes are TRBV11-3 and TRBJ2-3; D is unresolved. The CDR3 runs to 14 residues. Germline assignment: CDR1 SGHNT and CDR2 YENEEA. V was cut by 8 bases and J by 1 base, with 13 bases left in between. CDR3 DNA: TGTGCCAGCTCGGGTTCGGTGGGCACAGATACGCAGTATTTT. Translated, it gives CASSGSVGTDTQYF.

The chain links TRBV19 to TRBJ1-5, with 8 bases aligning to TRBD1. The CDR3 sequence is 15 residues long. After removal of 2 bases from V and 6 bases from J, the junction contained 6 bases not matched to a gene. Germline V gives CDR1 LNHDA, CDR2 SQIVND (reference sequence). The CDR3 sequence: CASSIMTGVSQPQHF. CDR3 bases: TGTGCCAGTAGTATAATGACAGGGGTTTCTCAGCCCCAGCATTTT.

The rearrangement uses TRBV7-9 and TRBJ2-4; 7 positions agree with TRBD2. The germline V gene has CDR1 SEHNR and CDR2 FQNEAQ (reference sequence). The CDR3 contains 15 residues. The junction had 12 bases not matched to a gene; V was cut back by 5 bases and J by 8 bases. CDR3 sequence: CASSHPSGPSYIQYF. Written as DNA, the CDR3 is TGTGCCAGCAGCCACCCTAGCGGACCAAGTTACATTCAGTACTTC. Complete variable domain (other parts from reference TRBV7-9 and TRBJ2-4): DTGVSQNPRHKITKRGQNVTFRCDPISEHNRLYWYRQTLGQGPEFLTYFQNEAQLEKSRLLSDRFSAERPKGSFSTLEIQRTEQGDSAMYLCASSHPSGPSYIQYFGAGTRLSVL.

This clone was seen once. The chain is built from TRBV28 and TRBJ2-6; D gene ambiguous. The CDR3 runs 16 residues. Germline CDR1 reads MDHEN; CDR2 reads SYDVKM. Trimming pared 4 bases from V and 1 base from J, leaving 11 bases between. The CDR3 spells CASSSTSLSGANVLTF. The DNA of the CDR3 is TGTGCCAGCAGTTCAACTTCCTTATCTGGGGCCAACGTCCTGACTTTC.

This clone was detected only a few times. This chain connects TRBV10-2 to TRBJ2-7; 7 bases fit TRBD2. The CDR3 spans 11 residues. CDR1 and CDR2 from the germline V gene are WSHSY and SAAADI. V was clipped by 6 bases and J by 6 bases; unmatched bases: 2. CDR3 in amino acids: CASRGGLEQYF. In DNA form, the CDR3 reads TGCGCCAGCAGGGGAGGGCTCGAGCAGTACTTC.

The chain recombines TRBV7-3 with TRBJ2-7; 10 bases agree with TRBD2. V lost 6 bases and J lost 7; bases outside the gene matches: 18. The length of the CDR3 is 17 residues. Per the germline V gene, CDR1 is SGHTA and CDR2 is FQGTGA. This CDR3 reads CASRPTGSGGELGEQYV. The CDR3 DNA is TGTGCCAGCAGGCCCACGGGGAGCGGGGGGGAGTTAGGGGAGCAGTACGTC.

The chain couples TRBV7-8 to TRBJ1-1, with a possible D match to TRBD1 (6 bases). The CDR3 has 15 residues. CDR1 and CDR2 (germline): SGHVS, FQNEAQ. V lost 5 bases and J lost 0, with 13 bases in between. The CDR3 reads CASSRTPGVNTEAFF. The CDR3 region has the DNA TGTGCCAGCAGCCGAACTCCAGGGGTGAACACTGAAGCTTTCTTT.

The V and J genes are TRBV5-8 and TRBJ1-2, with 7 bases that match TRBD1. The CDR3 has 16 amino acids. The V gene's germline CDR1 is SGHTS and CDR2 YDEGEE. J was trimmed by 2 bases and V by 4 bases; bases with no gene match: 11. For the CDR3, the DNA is TGTGCCAGCAGCGGGTACAGGGGTCCGGGGAACTATGGCTACACCTTC. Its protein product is CASSGYRGPGNYGYTF.

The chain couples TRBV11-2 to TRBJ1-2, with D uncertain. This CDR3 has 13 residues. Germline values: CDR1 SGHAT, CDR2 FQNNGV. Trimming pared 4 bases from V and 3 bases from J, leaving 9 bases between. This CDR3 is CASSYSGDYGYTF. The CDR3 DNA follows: TGTGCCAGCAGCTATTCCGGAGACTATGGCTACACCTTC.

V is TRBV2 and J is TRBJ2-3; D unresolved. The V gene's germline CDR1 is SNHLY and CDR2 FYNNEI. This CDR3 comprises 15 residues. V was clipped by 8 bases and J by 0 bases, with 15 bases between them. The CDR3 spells CASLTRITSTDTQYF. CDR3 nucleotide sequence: TGTGCCAGCCTAACCCGCATCACTAGCACAGATACGCAGTATTTT.

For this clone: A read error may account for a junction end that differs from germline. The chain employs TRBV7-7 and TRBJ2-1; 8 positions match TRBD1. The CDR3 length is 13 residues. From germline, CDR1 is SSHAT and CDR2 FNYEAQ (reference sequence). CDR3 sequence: CASSPGQGSEQFF. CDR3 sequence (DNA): TGTGCTAGCAGCCCCGGACAGGGAAGCGAGCAGTTCTTC.

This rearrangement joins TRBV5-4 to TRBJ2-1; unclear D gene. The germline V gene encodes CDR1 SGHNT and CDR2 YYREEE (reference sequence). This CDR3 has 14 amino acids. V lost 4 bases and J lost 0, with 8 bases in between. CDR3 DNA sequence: TGTGCCAGCAGCCCCTCGAGCTCCTACAATGAGCAGTTCTTC. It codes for CASSPSSSYNEQFF. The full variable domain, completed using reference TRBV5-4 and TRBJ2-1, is ETGVTQSPTHLIKTRGQQVTLRCSSQSGHNTVSWYQQALGQGPQFIFQYYREEENGRGNFPPRFSGLQFPNYSSELNVNALELDDSALYLCASSPSSSYNEQFFGPGTRLTVL.

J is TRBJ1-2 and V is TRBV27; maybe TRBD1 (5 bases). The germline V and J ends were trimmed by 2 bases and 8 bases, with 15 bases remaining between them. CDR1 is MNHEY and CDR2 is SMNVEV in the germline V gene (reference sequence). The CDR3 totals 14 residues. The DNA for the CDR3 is TGTGCCAGCAGTTTAGGAGGCGGGGGTGGCGGCTACACCTTC. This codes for CASSLGGGGGGYTF.

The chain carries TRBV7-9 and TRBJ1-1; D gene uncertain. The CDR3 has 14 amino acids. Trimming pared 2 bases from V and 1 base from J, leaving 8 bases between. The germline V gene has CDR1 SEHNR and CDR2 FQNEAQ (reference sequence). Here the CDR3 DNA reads TGTGCCAGCAGCTTAATCGAGGAGAACACTGAAGCTTTCTTT. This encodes CASSLIEENTEAFF.

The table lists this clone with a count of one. This CDR3 reads CASSPTGGVAGYTF. For the CDR3, the DNA is TGTGCCAGTAGTCCTACAGGGGGGGTCGCTGGCTACACCTTC. The rearrangement joins TRBV19 to TRBJ1-2; 8 bases are a match to TRBD1. The CDR3 runs to 14 residues. Looked up from germline, CDR1 is LNHDA and CDR2 is SQIVND (reference sequence). Germline trimming cut 5 bases from V and 7 bases from J; bases unmatched to any gene: 9. Together with reference TRBV19 and TRBJ1-2, the CDR3 gives the full variable domain: DGGITQSPKYLFRKEGQNVTLSCEQNLNHDAMYWYRQDPGQGLRLIYYSQIVNDFQKGDIAEGYSVSREKKESFPLTVTSAQKNPTAFYLCASSPTGGVAGYTFGSGTRLTVV.

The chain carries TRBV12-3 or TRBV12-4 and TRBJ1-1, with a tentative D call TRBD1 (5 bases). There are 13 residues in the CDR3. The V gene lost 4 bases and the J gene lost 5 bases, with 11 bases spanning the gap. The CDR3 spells CASSWGRDTEAFF. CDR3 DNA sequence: TGTGCCAGCAGTTGGGGCAGGGATACTGAAGCTTTCTTT.

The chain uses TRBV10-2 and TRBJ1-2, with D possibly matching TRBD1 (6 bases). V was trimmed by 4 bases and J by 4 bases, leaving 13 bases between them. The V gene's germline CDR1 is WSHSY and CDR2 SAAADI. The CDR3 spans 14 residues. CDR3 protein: CASSGGTGIYGYTF. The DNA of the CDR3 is TGCGCCAGCAGTGGGGGAACAGGGATCTATGGCTACACCTTC.

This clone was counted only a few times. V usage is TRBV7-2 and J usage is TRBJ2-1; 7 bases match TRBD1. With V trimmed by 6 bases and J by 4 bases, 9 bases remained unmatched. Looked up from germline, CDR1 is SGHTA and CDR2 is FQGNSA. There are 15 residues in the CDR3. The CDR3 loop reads CASRADRVTYNEQFF. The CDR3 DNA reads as TGTGCCAGCAGGGCCGACAGGGTCACGTACAATGAGCAGTTCTTC. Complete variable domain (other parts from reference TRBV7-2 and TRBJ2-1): GAGVSQSPSNKVTEKGKDVELRCDPISGHTALYWYRQSLGQGLEFLIYFQGNSAPDKSGLPSDRFSAERTGGSVSTLTIQRTQQEDSAVYLCASRADRVTYNEQFFGPGTRLTVL.